The entry below gives a single TCR beta chain sequence along with its context. This specimen comes from a study of blood T cell repertoires in COVID-19. Overall study context: Collection of acute and convalescent COVID-19 samples took place in the United States, Italy and Spain.

Libraries were prepared by immunoSEQ multiplex PCR; TCRdb keeps only in-frame clonotypes and omits some of them. Of some 200,000 clones detected, 70% to 90% appear once; the ten largest clones hold less than 15%. The CDR3 is made up of 14 amino acids. Germline CDR1 LGHDT, CDR2 YNNKEL (reference sequence). The V end was cut by 4 bases, the J end by 7 bases, with 16 bases between. The sequence derives from a woman aged 18-29 years who had recovered from COVID-19. Sample: peripheral blood. This sequence joins TRBV3-1 (or the pseudogene TRBV3-2) and TRBJ1-2; D is possibly TRBD1 (6 bases). This CDR3 reads CASSRLENRVGYTF. In nucleotides, the CDR3 is TGTGCCAGCAGCCGCCTAGAGAACAGGGTTGGCTACACCTTC.